The sample holds one count of the clone carrying this T cell receptor beta chain. This may come from a read error, since a much larger clone is one base off. The CDR3 sequence is 14 residues long. Germline CDR1 is MNHEY and CDR2 is SVGAGI. The V gene lost 2 bases and the J gene lost 6 bases, with 14 bases spanning the gap. In TCRdb, the PCR reads were re-called with MiXCR into one record per CDR3 protein. The sample comprises tens of thousands of distinct CDR3 sequences, 20% to 25% of which are singletons, and just under 1% rests with the top ten. This record belongs to a study of molecular identifiers for immune sequencing clone quantification.

The chain uses TRBV6-5 and TRBJ2-7; the D gene is possibly TRBD1 (8 bases). The sample comprised naive CD8+ T cells from blood, with Jurkat cell RNA spiked in. The subset: FACS-sorted CD8+CD4-CCR7+CD45RA+ naive T cells. The source of this sequence is a human donor in good health. Some libraries in this study had Jurkat cell RNA spiked in. The CDR3 reads CASSYMYRGGEQYF. As DNA, the CDR3 is TGTGCCAGCAGTTACATGTACAGGGGGGGCGAGCAGTACTTC.